The 18 T cell receptor beta chains below all came from one sample that was sequenced in a study of shared clonotypes between healthy human individuals. This table comes from immunoSEQ multiplex PCR, and its TCRdb copy is limited to in-frame clones, with some not included. The sample holds 1.4 million to 1.5 million clones; roughly 96% are singletons and the top ten take approximately 1%. Input material: naive CD4+ T cells sorted from blood. Subset meaning: CD45RA+ positively selected. The receptors come from a young man in good health.

The rearrangement joins TRBV10-2 to TRBJ1-1; 7 bases fit TRBD1. Trimming removed 4 bases from V and 6 bases from J; junction bases left unmatched: 5. In germline, CDR1 is WSHSY, CDR2 SAAADI. CDR3 length: 13 residues. CDR3 amino acids: CASSVRQGAEAFF. CDR3 DNA: TGCGCCAGCAGTGTGAGGCAGGGGGCTGAAGCTTTCTTT.

The chain links TRBV25-1 to TRBJ1-4, with TRBD1 as a possible D gene (5 bases). V was trimmed by 6 bases and J by 8 bases, leaving 13 bases between them. Germline CDR1 is MGHDK and CDR2 is SYGVNS. The CDR3 runs to 13 residues. The CDR3 protein is CASRGPNGEKLFF. The CDR3 DNA reads TGTGCCAGCAGGGGACCAAATGGGGAAAAACTGTTTTTT.

This clone was counted a single time. This chain connects TRBV6-5 to TRBJ2-5, with 9 bases matching TRBD1. The J segment lost 3 bases and the V segment lost 6 bases, leaving 5 bases of the junction unmatched. The germline gives CDR1 MNHEY, CDR2 SVGAGI. CDR3 size: 14 residues. The CDR3 DNA reads TGTGCCAGCAGCCGGGACAGGGCTAAAGAGACCCAGTACTTC. It is translated as CASSRDRAKETQYF.

This clone was seen a single time. The CDR3 nucleotides read TGCAGCGTTGAAATGGTTGGGAGAATGGGTGGAGGGGCTGACGAGCAGTACTTC. Translating it yields CSVEMVGRMGGGADEQYF. The V and J genes are TRBV29-1 and TRBJ2-7, with D perhaps TRBD2 (6 bases). Germline CDR1 and CDR2: SQVTM and ANQGSEA. Trimming removed 2 bases at V and 5 bases at J, with 28 bases between. The CDR3 extends over 18 amino acids.

The rearrangement links TRBV13 to TRBJ2-5; D perhaps matches TRBD1 (6 bases). This CDR3 is 15 amino acids long. In germline, CDR1 is PRHDT, CDR2 FYEKMQ (reference sequence). Trimming took off 4 bases at V and 8 bases at J, with 20 bases between the two ends. The chain's CDR3 is CASSSRDTLFTTQYF. As DNA, the CDR3 is TGTGCCAGCAGCTCCAGGGACACTCTATTTACCACCCAGTACTTC.

The chain uses TRBV19 and TRBJ1-1; D is unresolved. The CDR3 consists of 15 residues. V lost 1 base to trimming and J lost 1 base, with 10 bases between them. Germline lookup yields CDR1 LNHDA and CDR2 SQIVND (reference sequence). CDR3 sequence reads: CASSIVATRNTEAFF. CDR3 nucleotides: TGTGCCAGTAGTATAGTGGCGACAAGGAACACTGAAGCTTTCTTT.

The chain couples TRBV7-2 to TRBJ2-7; no clear D. The V end was cut by 5 bases, the J end by 2 bases, with 16 bases between. Germline V gene data show CDR1 as SGHTA and CDR2 as FQGNSA. The CDR3 is made up of 15 amino acids. CDR3 nucleotides: TGTGCCAGCAGCCCAGCCCCAGGTGATACCTACGAGCAGTACTTC. Translating gives CASSPAPGDTYEQYF.

The chain links TRBV2 to TRBJ2-5; D may be TRBD1 or TRBD2 (5 bases each). CDR3 length: 11 residues. The germline V gene encodes CDR1 SNHLY and CDR2 FYNNEI. Trimming stripped 6 bases from V and 13 bases from J, with 15 bases between. Written as DNA, the CDR3 is TGTGCCAGCAGCGCCGGGGCCCCGCCGTACTTC. Amino acids: CASSAGAPPYF.

V gene TRBV18 combines with J gene TRBJ2-7, with TRBD1 matching over 8 bases. Germline V gene sequence: CDR1 KGHSH, CDR2 LQKENI. The CDR3 has 16 amino acids. Unmatched junction bases numbered 5, after V lost 1 base and J lost 0 bases. This CDR3 is CASSPRTGGSSYEQYF. As DNA, the CDR3 is TGTGCCAGCTCACCACGAACAGGGGGTAGCTCCTACGAGCAGTACTTC.

The chain combines TRBV28 with TRBJ1-2; D is perhaps TRBD1 (5 bases). V shed 1 base and J shed 6 bases, with 12 bases lying between them. The CDR3 sequence is 14 residues long. From germline, CDR1 is MDHEN and CDR2 SYDVKM. CDR3 protein: CASSLSGGTDGYTF. DNA for the CDR3: TGTGCCAGCAGTTTATCGGGAGGGACGGATGGCTACACCTTC.

The chain combines TRBV27 with TRBJ2-7; 7 bases are a match to TRBD1. Per the germline V gene, CDR1 is MNHEY and CDR2 is SMNVEV (reference sequence). The V segment lost 6 bases and the J segment 3 bases; nucleotides outside the gene matches: 14. CDR3 length: 16 residues. The CDR3 coding sequence is TGTGCCAGCAGCCGTAATAGACAGGGAAAGTACTACGAGCAGTACTTC. It codes for CASSRNRQGKYYEQYF.

The chain employs TRBV5-4 and TRBJ2-3; 13 bases line up with TRBD2. Trimming removed 4 bases from V and 3 bases from J; junction bases left unmatched: 11. Germline CDR1 SGHNT, CDR2 YYREEE (reference sequence). The CDR3 length is 18 residues. The CDR3 region is CASSPTSGRASETDTQYF. CDR3 nucleotides: TGTGCCAGCAGCCCTACTAGCGGGAGGGCCTCTGAGACAGATACGCAGTATTTT.

V and J are TRBV6-1 and TRBJ2-1; 10 bases line up with TRBD1. CDR1 is MNHNS, CDR2 SASEGT, per germline. Trimming at V came to 2 bases and at J to 7 bases, leaving 8 bases not matched to a gene. CDR3 size: 16 residues. CDR3 sequence: CASSELDRGLSNEQFF. The CDR3 nucleotides read TGTGCCAGCAGTGAACTCGACAGGGGGCTTAGTAATGAGCAGTTCTTC.

The rearrangement joins TRBV10-3 to TRBJ2-3; 7 bases are shared with TRBD2. This CDR3 spans 17 amino acids. V was pared by 3 bases and J by 0 bases, with 9 bases of the junction left unmatched. Per the germline V gene, CDR1 is ENHRY and CDR2 is SYGVKD. The CDR3 DNA sequence: TGTGCCATCAGTGACCTTACTAGCGACCTAAGCACAGATACGCAGTATTTT. Translation gives CAISDLTSDLSTDTQYF.

This chain connects TRBV7-7 to TRBJ2-7, with 9 bases lining up with TRBD1. With V trimmed by 5 bases and J by 5 bases, 4 bases remained unmatched. CDR3 length: 13 amino acids. Germline V CDR1 and CDR2: SSHAT, FNYEAQ (reference sequence). CDR3 bases: TGTGCCAGCAGCGTAGGGACAGGGCACGAGCAGTACTTC. It codes for CASSVGTGHEQYF.

The chain carries TRBV27 and TRBJ2-7; D is unresolved. This CDR3 has 15 residues. The V end lost 3 bases, the J end lost 4 bases, and 16 bases lay between the germline ends. Per germline, CDR1 MNHEY and CDR2 SMNVEV (reference sequence). CDR3 nucleotide sequence: TGTGCCAGCAGTTTGATTCGGGCTGGAGCGTACGAGCAGTACTTC. It is translated as CASSLIRAGAYEQYF.

The chain carries TRBV13 and TRBJ2-3; 12 bases align to TRBD2. The V and J ends lost 4 bases and 4 bases, in that order; junction bases with no gene match: 3. The V gene's germline CDR1 is PRHDT and CDR2 FYEKMQ (reference sequence). The CDR3 has 15 amino acids. CDR3 residues: CASSSRLAGADTQYF. CDR3 DNA sequence: TGTGCCAGCAGCTCGCGACTAGCGGGGGCAGATACGCAGTATTTT.

V gene TRBV6-5 combines with J gene TRBJ2-5; TRBD1 agrees at 7 bases. CDR3 size: 14 residues. V dropped 6 bases and J dropped 1; count of bases not matched to a gene: 5. CDR1 and CDR2 from the germline V gene are MNHEY and SVGAGI. The CDR3 bases are TGTGCCAGCAGGACGGACAGGCCCCAAGAGACCCAGTACTTC. As protein: CASRTDRPQETQYF.